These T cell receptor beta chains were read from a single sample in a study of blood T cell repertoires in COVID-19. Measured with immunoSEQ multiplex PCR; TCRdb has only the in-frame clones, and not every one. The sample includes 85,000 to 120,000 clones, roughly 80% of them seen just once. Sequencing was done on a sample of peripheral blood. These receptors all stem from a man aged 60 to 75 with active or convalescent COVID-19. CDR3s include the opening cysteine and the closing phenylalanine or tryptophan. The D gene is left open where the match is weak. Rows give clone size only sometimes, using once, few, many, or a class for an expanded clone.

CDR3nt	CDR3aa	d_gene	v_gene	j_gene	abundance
TGTGCCAGCAGTTTATCAGTGGGCCAGGTTAACTATGGCTACACCTTC	CASSLSVGQVNYGYTF	.	TRBV27	TRBJ1-2	once
TGTGCCAGCACCTCAGCGCGGGAGGGGACCCAGTACTTC	CASTSAREGTQYF	TRBD2	TRBV2	TRBJ2-5	.
TGTGCCAGCAGTTTCGGGACAAATGGCTACACCTTC	CASSFGTNGYTF	.	TRBV28	TRBJ1-2	.
TGCACCAGCATCCACAGCGGGAGACGAGATACGCAGTATTTT	CTSIHSGRRDTQYF	.	TRBV1	TRBJ2-3	.
TGTGCCTGGAGTGCTTCCGGGATTAACTTGTTCTTC	CAWSASGINLFF	.	TRBV30	TRBJ2-1	.
TGTGCCAGCAGCTTCCGGACAGGGGAAGGACAGCCCCAGCATTTT	CASSFRTGEGQPQHF	TRBD1	TRBV7-2	TRBJ1-5	.
TGTGCCAGCAGCTTGGGAACGGGTAGCTCCTACAATGAGCAGTTCTTC	CASSLGTGSSYNEQFF	.	TRBV5-8	TRBJ2-1	.
TGTGCCAGCAGCGTAGCCGCGTCCTACGAGCAGTACTTC	CASSVAASYEQYF	.	TRBV9	TRBJ2-7	once
TGTGCCAGCAGTGAACCGAGGGGGCCGGAGACCCAGTACTTC	CASSEPRGPETQYF	TRBD1	TRBV2	TRBJ2-5	.
TGTGCCAGCAGTCTCTCTGGGACTGGAAATGAAAAACTGTTTTTT	CASSLSGTGNEKLFF	.	TRBV28	TRBJ1-4	.
TGTGCCAGCAGCCCTCTAGCGTTATACTACGAGCAGTACTTC	CASSPLALYYEQYF	.	TRBV28	TRBJ2-7	.
TGTGCCAGCAGCTTAGCGGGAGTATCCTACGAGCAGTACTTC	CASSLAGVSYEQYF	.	TRBV7-2	TRBJ2-7	.
TGTGCCATCAGTGGAACAGGGGTCCCTGAAGCTTTCTTT	CAISGTGVPEAFF	TRBD1	TRBV10-3	TRBJ1-1	once
TGCGCCAGCAGTCCCTCAATCGGGACAGGAGAAGAGACCCAGTACTTC	CASSPSIGTGEETQYF	TRBD1	TRBV5-1	TRBJ2-5	.
TGCGCCACCCTGCCACAGGGCCGTCGGAATGGCTACACCTTC	CATLPQGRRNGYTF	.	TRBV10-2	TRBJ1-2	.
TGTGCCACCAGTGATTTGAGGCTAGCGGGAGGTAATGAGCAGTTCTTC	CATSDLRLAGGNEQFF	TRBD2	TRBV24-1	TRBJ2-1	.
TGTGCCAGCAGTAACTTAGGGGGTCAGCCCCAGCATTTT	CASSNLGGQPQHF	.	TRBV12-3/TRBV12-4	TRBJ1-5	.
TGTGCCAGCAGTTTACTGACAGGGTTGGCTGAAGCTTTCTTT	CASSLLTGLAEAFF	TRBD1	TRBV28	TRBJ1-1	.
TGTGCCAGCAGCGGGGGGGCCTACTACGAGCAGTACTTC	CASSGGAYYEQYF	.	TRBV5-6	TRBJ2-7	.
TGTGCCAGCAGCCAAGGGGGGCCCCTACGGGAGACCCAGTACTTC	CASSQGGPLRETQYF	.	TRBV3-1/TRBV3-2	TRBJ2-5	.
TGTGCCAGCAGCCGCGACCGGGACACCTCCTACGAGCAGTACTTC	CASSRDRDTSYEQYF	.	TRBV14	TRBJ2-7	.
TGTGCCAGCAGCTTGCGGGAGCTAGGCAATGAGCAGTTCTTC	CASSLRELGNEQFF	.	TRBV5-4	TRBJ2-1	.
TGTGCCTCCCCGGCTTCAGGGGGGAACACTGAAGCTTTCTTT	CASPASGGNTEAFF	TRBD1	TRBV19	TRBJ1-1	.
TGTGCCAGCAGTTCAGAGGTGGGGACCCAGTACTTC	CASSSEVGTQYF	.	TRBV6-5	TRBJ2-5	.
TGTGCCTGGAGTTTAACAGGGGAAGGAAACACCATATATTTT	CAWSLTGEGNTIYF	TRBD1	TRBV30	TRBJ1-3	.
TGCAGTGCTAGTTTGGGTGGTTTGACGGGTCTCAATCAGCCCCAGCATTTT	CSASLGGLTGLNQPQHF	.	TRBV20-1	TRBJ1-5	.
TGTGCCACCAAGGCCAGGGGAAGGCACAATGAGCAGTTCTTC	CATKARGRHNEQFF	.	TRBV24-1	TRBJ2-1	.